Each of the 3 T cell receptor beta chains below was sequenced from the same sample in a study of shared T cell receptors in the human thymus. TCRdb keeps only in-frame clones here, not all; method: immunoSEQ multiplex PCR. The sample holds under 450,000 clones, more than 85% seen once. Material: thymocytes. These receptor sequences come from a human donor.

This clone came up once. The chain is built from TRBV19 and TRBJ2-6; 7 positions match TRBD1. This CDR3 is 20 amino acids long. CDR1 LNHDA and CDR2 SQIVND come from the germline V gene (reference sequence). V gave up 5 bases and J gave up 2 bases; unmatched junction bases: 18. The chain's CDR3 is CASSPWDRKAHLAGANVLTF. The CDR3 DNA sequence: TGTGCCAGTAGTCCCTGGGACAGAAAAGCACATTTGGCTGGGGCCAACGTCCTGACTTTC.

The chain carries TRBV5-1 and TRBJ2-5; 9 bases line up with TRBD1. Trimming removed 4 bases from V and 4 bases from J; junction bases left unmatched: 11. Germline lookup yields CDR1 SGHRS and CDR2 YFSETQ. This CDR3 spans 16 amino acids. The CDR3 DNA follows: TGCGCCAGCAGCCCGAAACACAGGGGGCGGATAGAGACCCAGTACTTC. Translation: CASSPKHRGRIETQYF. Full variable domain (rest looked up from reference TRBV5-1 and TRBJ2-5): KAGVTQTPRYLIKTRGQQVTLSCSPISGHRSVSWYQQTPGQGLQFLFEYFSETQRNKGNFPGRFSGRQFSNSRSEMNVSTLELGDSALYLCASSPKHRGRIETQYFGPGTRLLVL.

The chain has TRBV28 and TRBJ2-7; 13 bases align to TRBD2. There are 16 residues in the CDR3. Trimming removed 5 bases from V and 1 base from J; junction bases left unmatched: 5. Germline-derived CDR1 and CDR2 are MDHEN and SYDVKM. This CDR3 is CASSPGTSGNSYEQYF. CDR3 in DNA: TGTGCCAGCAGTCCCGGGACTAGCGGGAATTCCTACGAGCAGTACTTC.